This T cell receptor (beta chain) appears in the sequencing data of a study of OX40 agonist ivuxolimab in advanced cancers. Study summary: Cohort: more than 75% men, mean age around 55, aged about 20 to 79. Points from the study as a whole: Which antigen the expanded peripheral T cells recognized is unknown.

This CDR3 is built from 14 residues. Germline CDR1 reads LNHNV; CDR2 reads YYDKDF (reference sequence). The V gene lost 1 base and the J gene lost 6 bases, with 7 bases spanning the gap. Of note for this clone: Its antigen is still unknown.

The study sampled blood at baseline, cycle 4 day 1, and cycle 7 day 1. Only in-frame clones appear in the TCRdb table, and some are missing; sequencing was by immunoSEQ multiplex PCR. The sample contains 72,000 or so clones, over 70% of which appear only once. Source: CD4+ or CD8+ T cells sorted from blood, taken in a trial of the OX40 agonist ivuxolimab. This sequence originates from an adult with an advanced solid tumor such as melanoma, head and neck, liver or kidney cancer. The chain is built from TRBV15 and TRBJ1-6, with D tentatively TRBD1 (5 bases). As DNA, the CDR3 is TGTGCCACCAGCAGAGGAGGGACTAATTCACCCCTCCACTTT. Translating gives CATSRGGTNSPLHF.